These 9 T cell receptor beta chains were all obtained from the same sample, sequenced in a study of T cell changes during pregnancy in multiple sclerosis. Libraries were prepared by immunoSEQ multiplex PCR; TCRdb keeps only in-frame clonotypes and omits some of them. The sample includes about 59,000 clones, roughly 93% of them seen just once. The sample consisted of CD8+ T cells from peripheral blood mononuclear cells, taken in the third trimester of pregnancy. Receptors were obtained from a female donor with multiple sclerosis, enrolled in a pregnancy study.

There are a few counts of this clone. The CDR3 reads CASSWTGGNEQYF. The CDR3 DNA reads TGTGCCAGCAGCTGGACAGGGGGCAACGAGCAGTACTTC. The J gene is TRBJ2-7, the V gene TRBV5-7, with 11 bases fitting TRBD1. TRBV5-7 has ORF status, its function being uncertain. Trimming removed 3 bases from V and 5 bases from J; junction bases left unmatched: 1. This CDR3 comprises 13 residues.

There are a few counts of this clone. This chain joins TRBV9 and TRBJ1-1, with D possibly TRBD1 on 5 matching bases. The CDR3 has 14 amino acids. Trimming took off 2 bases at V and 1 base at J, with 9 bases between the two ends. Germline-derived CDR1 and CDR2 are SGDLS and YYNGEE. The CDR3 sequence is CASSVTEENTEAFF. Here the CDR3 DNA reads TGTGCCAGCAGCGTGACAGAAGAGAACACTGAAGCTTTCTTT.

The CDR3 protein is CSVEFGLAYQETQYF. The CDR3, as DNA: TGCAGCGTTGAATTCGGCCTAGCGTACCAAGAGACCCAGTACTTC. The chain joins TRBV29-1 to TRBJ2-5, with D maybe TRBD2 (6 bases). The length of the CDR3 is 15 residues. CDR1 SQVTM and CDR2 ANQGSEA come from the germline V gene. The V gene lost 2 bases and the J gene lost 0 bases, with 13 bases spanning the gap.

DNA of the CDR3: TGTGCCAGCAGTCCCGGCGCTAGCGGGAGAATACTCCACGAGCAGTACTTC. Protein: CASSPGASGRILHEQYF. J is TRBJ2-7 and V is TRBV27; 10 bases align to TRBD2. CDR3 size: 17 residues. The trim removed 5 bases at V and 5 bases at J, leaving 15 bases unmatched. Germline values: CDR1 MNHEY, CDR2 SMNVEV (reference sequence).

This chain uses TRBV27 with TRBJ2-6; tentative D call: TRBD1 (5 bases). V dropped 2 bases and J dropped 0 bases, with 5 bases sitting between them. The CDR3 sequence is 15 residues long. Germline lookup yields CDR1 MNHEY and CDR2 SMNVEV (reference sequence). CDR3 loop: CASSLRGSGANVLTF. The CDR3 coding sequence is TGTGCCAGCAGTTTAAGGGGCTCTGGGGCCAACGTCCTGACTTTC.

The V call is TRBV29-1, the J call TRBJ2-1, with 8 bases matching TRBD2. Germline CDR1 reads SQVTM; CDR2 reads ANQGSEA. The CDR3 contains 13 residues. Trimming at V came to 2 bases and at J to 9 bases, leaving 6 bases not matched to a gene. The CDR3 sequence: CSVEWRLAPEQFF. CDR3 coding DNA: TGCAGCGTTGAATGGAGACTAGCGCCTGAGCAGTTCTTC.

V is TRBV29-1 and J is TRBJ1-2; D not resolved. V was pared by 5 bases and J by 7 bases, with 14 bases between. Germline CDR1 reads SQVTM; CDR2 reads ANQGSEA. The CDR3 contains 12 residues. Written as DNA, the CDR3 is TGCAGCGTTCCCGACCCCGGAGGTGGCTACACCTTC. Protein product: CSVPDPGGGYTF.

The chain uses TRBV7-9 and TRBJ2-7; D unresolved. This CDR3 contains 14 residues. CDR1 and CDR2 from the germline V gene are SEHNR and FQNEAQ (reference sequence). Trimming removed 1 base from V and 1 base from J, with 8 bases in between. CDR3 residues: CASSLGLESYEQYF. The CDR3 nucleotides read TGTGCCAGCAGCTTAGGTCTGGAGTCCTACGAGCAGTACTTC.

The J gene is TRBJ2-7, the V gene TRBV5-4; tentative D call: TRBD1 (5 bases). Germline CDR1 is SGHNT and CDR2 is YYREEE (reference sequence). This CDR3 spans 12 amino acids. With 1 base removed from V and 4 bases from J, the gap between germline ends came to 6 bases. The CDR3 region has the DNA TGTGCCAGCAGCTTGAGGGGTTACGAGCAGTACTTC. This encodes CASSLRGYEQYF.